The entry below describes one T cell receptor beta chain. Its target is not known. The entry originates in a study of cytomegalovirus exposure and HLA in healthy donors. Study-wide background: Among the approximately 400 donors who were genotyped, about 79% fell in the genetic ancestry cluster that is associated with self-reported Caucasian donors.

PCR was performed using 60 Vbeta and 13 Jbeta primers. Profiled with immunoSEQ multiplex PCR; TCRdb holds only in-frame clones, not every one. Found here are approximately 110,000 clones, about two thirds of them singletons; the top ten hold about 9%. Study-wide findings and caveats: Per a prior analysis, the majority of TCR beta V segments were productive roughly 87% or roughly 30% of the time.

The CDR3 covers 14 residues. Trimming took off 2 bases at V and 6 bases at J, with 12 bases between the two ends. CDR1 is SEHNR, CDR2 FQNEAQ, per germline (reference sequence). Unrecorded immune exposure was likely among donors, who were nominally healthy when sampled. The TCR was taken from a young man in good health and CMV-seropositive. Sequenced material: PBMCs. The V gene is TRBV7-9, the J gene TRBJ2-3; tentative D call: TRBD2 (5 bases). The CDR3 coding sequence is TGTGCCAGCAGCTTAAGTGAGGGCGGGGATACGCAGTATTTT. Translating it yields CASSLSEGGDTQYF.